This T cell receptor (beta chain) was obtained from a study of T cell repertoires in cytomegalovirus infection. Study in general: CMV epitopes, recently identified HLA-C-restricted and well-studied HLA-B-restricted, were used.

Study results and caveats: Accumulated public TCR beta family frequency recognized individuals carrying CMV together with the relevant HLA.

Germline V lookup: CDR1 SGHVS, CDR2 FQNEAQ. The CDR3 covers 16 residues. Trimming removed 1 base from V and 3 bases from J; junction bases left unmatched: 4. Notes on this clonotype: Its antigen remains unknown.

A single record per CDR3 protein comes from TCRdb applying MiXCR to the reads. The table has about 160,000 distinct CDR3 sequences, roughly 22% seen once. The rearrangement links TRBV7-8 to TRBJ2-1; 9 bases are shared with TRBD1. Material: CD8+ T cells from cultured PBMCs, obtained from culture after CMV antigen stimulation. This TCR was sampled from a human donor in good health (CMV status not recorded). Some clones in this sample may be carry-over from other donors' samples. The CDR3 sequence: CASSLVGQGIYNEQFF. The CDR3 region has the DNA TGTGCCAGCAGCTTAGTGGGACAGGGTATCTACAATGAGCAGTTCTTC.